Following are 32 T cell receptor beta chains from one sample sequenced in a study of blood T cells in healthy people across ages. Alongside a J-beta primer mix, a sample-barcoded 5' primer served in a second PCR lasting about 7 to 12 cycles. TCRdb re-called the 5' RACE reads with MiXCR, one entry per CDR3 protein. Among about 2 million distinct CDR3 sequences listed, less than 50% were seen once. The sequencing input was blood. Source of these receptors: a woman in her 40s in good health.

This chain links TRBV6-5 with TRBJ1-6; maybe TRBD1 (6 bases). The CDR3 length is 12 residues. The V end was cut by 5 bases, the J end by 13 bases, with 12 bases between. Germline V gives CDR1 MNHEY, CDR2 SVGAGI. CDR3 DNA sequence: TGTGCCAGCAGTACCCAGGGGCCGCCCCTCCACTTT. This encodes CASSTQGPPLHF.

The chain couples TRBV7-9 to TRBJ2-4, with D perhaps matching TRBD1 or TRBD2 (5 bases each). The germline V gene has CDR1 SEHNR and CDR2 FQNEAQ (reference sequence). V was trimmed by 4 bases and J by 14 bases, leaving 15 bases between them. The CDR3 contains 12 residues. CDR3 nucleotide sequence: TGTGCCAGCAGCTCCGAGAGAGGGGCCAAGTACTTC. It encodes CASSSERGAKYF.

The rearrangement links TRBV7-2 to TRBJ1-1, with a tentative D call TRBD1 (6 bases). V lost 10 bases and J 1 base, leaving 13 bases between the germline ends. The CDR3 covers 13 residues. Germline V gene data show CDR1 as SGHTA and CDR2 as FQGNSA. The chain's CDR3 is CAISTGTNTEAFF. Here the CDR3 DNA reads TGTGCCATCAGTACAGGGACGAACACTGAAGCTTTCTTT.

The CDR3 DNA follows: TGCAGCGTTGATTTTGGCGCAAGCACAGATACGCAGTATTTT. It is translated as CSVDFGASTDTQYF. The V call is TRBV29-1, the J call TRBJ2-3; D gene ambiguous. The CDR3 loop spans 14 amino acids. The germline V gene has CDR1 SQVTM and CDR2 ANQGSEA. V was cut by 3 bases and J by 0 bases, with 10 bases left in between.

As concerns this clonotype: The junction does not match germline at one end; this may be a read error. The V gene is TRBV20-1, the J gene TRBJ1-2; no clear D gene. CDR3 length equals 11 residues. The germline V gene has CDR1 DFQATT and CDR2 SNEGSKA (reference sequence). The CDR3 protein is CSARDQAGYIF. The CDR3 DNA sequence: TGCAGTGCTAGAGATCAGGCGGGATACATCTTC.

The chain employs TRBV7-2 and TRBJ2-1; 12 bases fit TRBD2. V shed 5 bases, J shed 7 bases, and the junction held 12 bases outside the gene matches. Germline assignment: CDR1 SGHTA and CDR2 FQGNSA. The CDR3 has 17 amino acids. CDR3 sequence reads: CASSPPGLAGGKNEQFF. The DNA of the CDR3 is TGTGCCAGCAGCCCCCCTGGCCTAGCGGGGGGGAAAAATGAGCAGTTCTTC.

This clonotype was picked up a small number of times. The gene calls are TRBV4-3 and TRBJ2-3, with D tentatively TRBD1 (6 bases). Trimming left V 0 bases short and J 4 bases short, with 14 bases between. CDR3 length: 16 amino acids. Germline CDR1 LGHNA, CDR2 YSLEER. The CDR3 region has the DNA TGCGCCAGCAGCCAAGATTTGGCCAGGGGCGCAGATACGCAGTATTTT. Protein sequence: CASSQDLARGADTQYF.

This sequence joins TRBV29-1 and TRBJ1-2, with D maybe TRBD1 (5 bases). CDR3 length equals 15 residues. Germline V lookup: CDR1 SQVTM, CDR2 ANQGSEA. In DNA form, the CDR3 reads TGCAGAGTACCCGACCCTGGACACCTACCCTATGGCTACACCTTC. Translation gives CRVPDPGHLPYGYTF.

This chain joins TRBV5-1 and TRBJ2-5; 11 positions match TRBD2. From germline, CDR1 is SGHRS and CDR2 YFSETQ. V dropped 4 bases and J dropped 5; count of bases not matched to a gene: 10. This CDR3 is built from 16 residues. The CDR3 nucleotides read TGCGCCAGCAGCGTCTTGACTAGCGGGGTGGGTGAGACCCAGTACTTC. Translating it yields CASSVLTSGVGETQYF.

J is TRBJ1-2 and V is TRBV13; D gene uncertain. The CDR3 is 13 amino acids. Germline V gene sequence: CDR1 PRHDT, CDR2 FYEKMQ (reference sequence). The V gene lost 6 bases and the J gene lost 4 bases, with 12 bases spanning the gap. The CDR3 protein is CASRAGSVYGYTF. The CDR3 DNA follows: TGTGCCAGCAGGGCCGGGAGCGTCTATGGCTACACCTTC.

The chain employs TRBV27 and TRBJ2-5; D is undetermined. CDR1 and CDR2 from the germline V gene are MNHEY and SMNVEV (reference sequence). V was clipped by 2 bases and J by 5 bases, with 15 bases between them. The length of the CDR3 is 15 residues. This chain's CDR3 is CASSLGPQVRETQYF. CDR3 nucleotides: TGTGCCAGCAGTTTAGGCCCCCAGGTTCGGGAGACCCAGTACTTC.

The genes are TRBV12-3 or TRBV12-4 and TRBJ2-7, with 8 bases fitting TRBD1. With 4 bases clipped from V and 10 bases from J, the junction kept 9 bases outside the gene matches. This CDR3 spans 13 amino acids. CDR3 amino acids: CASSWTGKNTQYF. CDR3 DNA: TGTGCCAGCAGTTGGACAGGGAAAAACACTCAGTACTTC.

The rearrangement uses TRBV13 and TRBJ2-7; a possible D gene is TRBD2 (8 bases). Per germline, CDR1 PRHDT and CDR2 FYEKMQ (reference sequence). Trimming took 5 bases from V and 7 from J, leaving 18 bases between them. The CDR3 is 14 residues long. CDR3 sequence: CASSLGLGGNEQYF. As DNA, the CDR3 is TGTGCCAGCAGCCTGGGACTAGGGGGCAATGAGCAGTACTTC.

The chain combines TRBV13 with TRBJ2-3; 8 bases line up with TRBD2. CDR3 length equals 18 residues. The germline CDR1 and CDR2 sequences are PRHDT and FYEKMQ (reference sequence). Losses at the gene ends were 4 bases for V and 6 bases for J; bases not matched to a gene: 18. Here the CDR3 reads CASSSGTGGLAGADTQYF. CDR3 bases: TGTGCCAGCAGCTCCGGCACGGGGGGGCTGGCAGGAGCTGATACGCAGTATTTT.

The V and J genes are TRBV6-4 and TRBJ2-4; D is possibly TRBD1 or TRBD2 (5 bases each). TRBJ2-5 matches the DNA end more closely, so the J call is doubtful. Germline CDR1 is MRHNA and CDR2 is SNTAGT. This CDR3 is 16 amino acids long. The CDR3 loop reads CASSAIPGTALGTQYF. The CDR3 region has the DNA TGTGCCAGCTCGGCCATCCCCGGGACCGCTCTAGGGACCCAGTACTTC.

This clonotype was counted between two and nine times. This chain connects TRBV24-1 to TRBJ2-1; TRBD2 might be the D (5 bases). Trimming took off 9 bases at V and 0 bases at J, with 14 bases between the two ends. CDR3 length equals 15 residues. Germline V gives CDR1 KGHDR, CDR2 SFDVKD. Here the CDR3 DNA reads TGTGCCACCGGGAGTGGCAGGCACTCCTACAATGAGCAGTTCTTC. Translation gives CATGSGRHSYNEQFF.

This clonotype was seen more than once but under ten times. At one boundary the junction diverges from the germline segment, which might be a read error. The chain combines TRBV4-3 with TRBJ2-1; 10 nucleotides match TRBD2. CDR1 is LGHNA, CDR2 YSLEER, per germline. The CDR3 contains 15 residues. CDR3 protein: CASTDSGGTNNEQFF. CDR3 DNA sequence: TGCGCTAGCACTGATAGCGGGGGGACTAACAATGAGCAGTTCTTC.

The V call is TRBV29-1, the J call TRBJ2-5; TRBD2 agrees at 9 bases. Germline values: CDR1 SQVTM, CDR2 ANQGSEA. CDR3 length: 14 amino acids. The V and J ends lost 1 base and 1 base, in that order; junction bases with no gene match: 1. The CDR3 here is CSVEVLAGQETQYF. For the CDR3, the DNA is TGCAGCGTTGAAGTACTAGCGGGCCAAGAGACCCAGTACTTC.

The genes are TRBV7-2 and TRBJ2-2, with D hard to call. The germline gives CDR1 SGHTA, CDR2 FQGNSA. The CDR3 consists of 16 residues. Trimming left V 2 bases short and J 0 bases short, with 10 bases between. The CDR3 DNA follows: TGTGCCAGCAGCTTATGGCACAAAGCGAACACCGGGGAGCTGTTTTTT. Translating gives CASSLWHKANTGELFF.

This clonotype was found a few times. The V and J genes are TRBV6-1 and TRBJ2-7, with D maybe TRBD1 (5 bases). There are 12 residues in the CDR3. In germline, CDR1 is MNHNS, CDR2 SASEGT. V lost 6 bases and J lost 3, with 9 bases in between. This CDR3 reads CASRSTDYEQYF. The CDR3 coding sequence is TGTGCCAGCAGATCGACAGACTACGAGCAGTACTTC.

CDR3 sequence reads: CSVLAGGPCEQYF. The CDR3 region has the DNA TGCAGCGTGTTAGCGGGGGGGCCATGCGAGCAGTACTTC. The chain links TRBV29-1 to TRBJ2-7, with 11 bases identical to TRBD2. The CDR3 sequence is 13 residues long. The J segment lost 6 bases and the V segment lost 6 bases, leaving 7 bases of the junction unmatched. CDR1 is SQVTM, CDR2 ANQGSEA, per germline.

The CDR3 DNA is TGTGCCAGCAGCGTAGGGTGGGGGTATGAGACCCAGTACTTC. Residues: CASSVGWGYETQYF. The chain links TRBV9 to TRBJ2-7; the D gene could be TRBD1 or TRBD2 (5 bases each). The end of the DNA fits TRBJ2-5 better, so the J call may be wrong. The germline gives CDR1 SGDLS, CDR2 YYNGEE. CDR3 length: 14 residues.

J is TRBJ2-2 and V is TRBV2; D possibly corresponds to TRBD1 (6 bases). CDR1 and CDR2 from the germline V gene are SNHLY and FYNNEI. The CDR3 runs to 14 residues. Deletions cut 7 bases from V and 6 bases from J, with 15 bases between. Here the CDR3 DNA reads TGTGCCAGCACCGTACAGGGCGGCGCCGGGGAGCTGTTTTTT. Translated, it gives CASTVQGGAGELFF.

This clonotype showed up just a few times. This CDR3 is CASSQVNPLQGSGYTF. The DNA of the CDR3 is TGCGCCAGCAGCCAAGTCAACCCACTACAGGGAAGTGGCTACACCTTC. The chain has TRBV4-3 and TRBJ1-2; a weak D match, TRBD1 (6 bases). V was trimmed by 1 base and J by 7 bases, leaving 19 bases between them. CDR3 length: 16 residues. CDR1 is LGHNA and CDR2 is YSLEER in the germline V gene.

The chain employs TRBV7-2 and TRBJ2-1, with a tentative D call TRBD1 (5 bases). This CDR3 contains 11 residues. Germline CDR1 is SGHTA and CDR2 is FQGNSA. The ends were cut back, 6 bases at V and 15 bases at J, with 15 bases in the middle. The CDR3 sequence: CASSFWAGRFF. The DNA of the CDR3 is TGTGCCAGCAGTTTTTGGGCAGGGCGGTTCTTC.

The rearrangement links TRBV5-1 to TRBJ2-1, with 9 nucleotides matching TRBD1. J was trimmed by 5 bases and V by 2 bases; bases with no gene match: 5. Germline assignment: CDR1 SGHRS and CDR2 YFSETQ. The length of the CDR3 is 15 residues. The CDR3 region has the DNA TGCGCCAGCAGCTTTCCCCGGACAGGGGACAATGAGCAGTTCTTC. It yields the protein CASSFPRTGDNEQFF.

In nucleotides, the CDR3 is TGTGCCAGCAGTAAACCGACGACCTTAGCGGCGAGCCCCTACAATGAGCAGTTCTTC. Translating it yields CASSKPTTLAASPYNEQFF. The V gene is TRBV6-1, the J gene TRBJ2-1, with D maybe TRBD2 (6 bases). This CDR3 is built from 19 residues. V lost 5 bases and J lost 2, with 25 bases in between. Germline CDR1 and CDR2: MNHNS and SASEGT.

The rearrangement joins TRBV14 to TRBJ2-7; TRBD1 matches 7 bases. Per the germline V gene, CDR1 is SGHDN and CDR2 is FVKESK. V gave up 0 bases and J gave up 2 bases; unmatched junction bases: 4. The CDR3 extends over 15 amino acids. The DNA of the CDR3 is TGTGCCAGCAGCCAAGAACAGGGACAGACCTACGAGCAGTACTTC. It encodes CASSQEQGQTYEQYF.

J is TRBJ2-5 and V is TRBV5-6; 8 bases map to TRBD1. The length of the CDR3 is 14 residues. Losses at the gene ends were 4 bases for V and 3 bases for J; bases not matched to a gene: 5. The germline CDR1 and CDR2 sequences are SGHDT and YYEEEE. This CDR3 reads CASSDEGQEETQYF. CDR3 bases: TGTGCCAGCAGCGACGAGGGACAGGAAGAGACCCAGTACTTC.

The chain combines TRBV13 with TRBJ1-2; 7 nucleotides align to TRBD1. Germline loops: CDR1 PRHDT, CDR2 FYEKMQ (reference sequence). V gave up 5 bases and J gave up 3 bases; unmatched junction bases: 6. The CDR3 consists of 14 residues. The CDR3 DNA reads as TGTGCCAGCAGCGCCGGGACAGAAGACTATGGCTACACCTTC. This encodes CASSAGTEDYGYTF.

The chain is built from TRBV7-2 and TRBJ2-4, with D unresolved. Trimming left V 2 bases short and J 0 bases short, with 8 bases between. The germline gives CDR1 SGHTA, CDR2 FQGNSA. This CDR3 region has 15 residues. The CDR3: CASSLRPLAKNIQYF. CDR3 nucleotide sequence: TGTGCCAGCAGCTTACGGCCCCTAGCCAAAAACATTCAGTACTTC.

Details on this clonotype: One end of the junction fails to match germline, which may point to a read error. The chain employs TRBV7-8 and TRBJ2-5; D assignment may be TRBD1 or TRBD2 (6 bases each). Germline CDR1 and CDR2: SGHVS and FQNEAQ. The CDR3 has 15 amino acids. The CDR3 sequence: CAGSLTGALQETQYF. In nucleotides, the CDR3 is TGTGCCGGCAGCTTAACGGGGGCCCTCCAAGAGACCCAGTACTTC.